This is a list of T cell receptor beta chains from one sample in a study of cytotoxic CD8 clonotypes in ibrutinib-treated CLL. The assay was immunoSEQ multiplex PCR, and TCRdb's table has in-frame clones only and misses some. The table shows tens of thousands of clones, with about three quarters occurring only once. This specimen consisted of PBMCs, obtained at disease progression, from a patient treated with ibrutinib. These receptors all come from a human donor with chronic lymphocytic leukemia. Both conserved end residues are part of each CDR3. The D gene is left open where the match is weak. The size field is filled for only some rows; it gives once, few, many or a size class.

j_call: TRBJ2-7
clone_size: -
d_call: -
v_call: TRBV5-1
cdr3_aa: CASSLWPSELYEQYF
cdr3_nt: TGCGCCAGCAGCTTGTGGCCTAGCGAACTGTACGAGCAGTACTTC

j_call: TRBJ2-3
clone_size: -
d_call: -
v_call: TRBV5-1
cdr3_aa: CASSLGNTQYF
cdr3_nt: TGCGCCAGCAGCTTGGGAAATACGCAGTATTTT

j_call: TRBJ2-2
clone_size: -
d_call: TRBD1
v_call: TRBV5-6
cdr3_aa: CASSLEPGQTNTGELFF
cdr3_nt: TGTGCCAGCAGCTTGGAGCCGGGACAGACGAACACCGGGGAGCTGTTTTTT

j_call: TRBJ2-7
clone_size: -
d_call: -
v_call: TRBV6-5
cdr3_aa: CASSYDVSYEQYF
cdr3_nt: TGTGCCAGCAGTTACGACGTCTCCTACGAGCAGTACTTC

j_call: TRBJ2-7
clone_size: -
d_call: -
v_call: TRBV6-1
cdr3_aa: CASSDPQGTYEQYF
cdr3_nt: TGTGCCAGCAGTGACCCACAGGGAACCTACGAGCAGTACTTC

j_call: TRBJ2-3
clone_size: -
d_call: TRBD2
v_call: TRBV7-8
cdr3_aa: CASSLVWREGQSTDTQYF
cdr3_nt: TGTGCCAGCAGCTTAGTTTGGCGGGAGGGGCAAAGCACAGATACGCAGTATTTT

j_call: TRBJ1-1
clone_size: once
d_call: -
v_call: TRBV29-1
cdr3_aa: CSVETLYTEAFF
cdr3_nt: TGCAGCGTTGAGACCCTATACACTGAAGCTTTCTTT

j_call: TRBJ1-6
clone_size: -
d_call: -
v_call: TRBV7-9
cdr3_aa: CASSLTGLGNSPLHF
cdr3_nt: TGTGCCAGCAGCTTGACGGGCCTGGGTAATTCACCCCTCCACTTT

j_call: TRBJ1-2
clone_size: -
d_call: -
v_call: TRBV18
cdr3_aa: CASSPPQEYGYTF
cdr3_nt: TGTGCCAGCTCACCACCCCAGGAATATGGCTACACCTTC

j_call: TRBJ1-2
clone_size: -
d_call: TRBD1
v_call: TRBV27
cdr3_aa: CASSTGQGGSGYTF
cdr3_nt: TGTGCCAGCAGTACAGGACAGGGTGGATCTGGCTACACCTTC

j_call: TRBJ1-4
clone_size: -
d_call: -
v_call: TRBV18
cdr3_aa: CASSPPGTENEKLFF
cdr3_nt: TGTGCCAGCTCACCACCCGGGACGGAGAATGAAAAACTGTTTTTT

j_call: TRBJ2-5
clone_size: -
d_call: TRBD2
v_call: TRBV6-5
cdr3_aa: CASRGTSGAETQYF
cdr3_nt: TGTGCCAGCAGAGGGACTAGCGGGGCAGAGACCCAGTACTTC

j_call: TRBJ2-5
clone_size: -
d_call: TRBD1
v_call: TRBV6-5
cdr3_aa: CAGSNRGKRETQYF
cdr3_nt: TGTGCCGGCAGCAACAGGGGAAAACGGGAGACCCAGTACTTC

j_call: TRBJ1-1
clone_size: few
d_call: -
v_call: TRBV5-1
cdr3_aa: CASIVGAGDTEAFF
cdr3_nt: TGCGCCAGCATAGTCGGGGCGGGGGACACTGAAGCTTTCTTT

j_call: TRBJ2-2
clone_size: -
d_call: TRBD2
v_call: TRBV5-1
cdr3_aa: CASSLVAGETGELFF
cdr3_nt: TGCGCCAGCAGCTTGGTAGCGGGAGAAACCGGGGAGCTGTTTTTT

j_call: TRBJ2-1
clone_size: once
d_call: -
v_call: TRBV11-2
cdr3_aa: CASRKPGTEGSSEQFF
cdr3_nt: TGTGCCAGCCGTAAACCCGGGACCGAGGGGAGCAGTGAGCAGTTCTTC

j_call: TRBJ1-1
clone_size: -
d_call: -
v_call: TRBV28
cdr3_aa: CASSPVMNTEAFF
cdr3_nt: TGTGCCAGCAGTCCGGTCATGAACACTGAAGCTTTCTTT

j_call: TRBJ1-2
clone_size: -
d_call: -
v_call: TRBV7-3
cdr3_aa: CASSLVPSIYGYTF
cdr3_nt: TGTGCCAGCAGCTTAGTTCCATCTATCTATGGCTACACCTTC

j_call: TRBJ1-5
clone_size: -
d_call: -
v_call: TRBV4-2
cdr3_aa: CASSQDTGRINQPQHF
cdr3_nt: TGTGCCAGCAGCCAAGATACGGGCCGGATCAATCAGCCCCAGCATTTT

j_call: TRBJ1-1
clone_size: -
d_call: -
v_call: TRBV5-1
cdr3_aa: CASSLEPRPDTEAFF
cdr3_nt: TGCGCCAGCAGCTTGGAGCCCAGGCCGGACACTGAAGCTTTCTTT

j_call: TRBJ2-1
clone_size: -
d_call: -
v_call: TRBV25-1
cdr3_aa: CASSESTSPAGEQFF
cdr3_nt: TGTGCCAGCAGTGAGAGTACTAGTCCGGCGGGTGAGCAGTTCTTC

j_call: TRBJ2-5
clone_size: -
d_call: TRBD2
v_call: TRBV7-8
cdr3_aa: CASSLGASGTQETQYF
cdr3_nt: TGTGCCAGCAGCTTAGGAGCTAGCGGGACTCAAGAGACCCAGTACTTC

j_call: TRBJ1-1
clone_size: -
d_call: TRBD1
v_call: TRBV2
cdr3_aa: CASRSGQGYTEAFF
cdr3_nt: TGTGCCAGCCGTAGCGGACAGGGGTACACTGAAGCTTTCTTT

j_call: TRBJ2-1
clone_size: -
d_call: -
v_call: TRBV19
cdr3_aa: CASSIGTSYNEQFF
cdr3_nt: TGTGCCAGTAGTATCGGGACATCCTACAATGAGCAGTTCTTC

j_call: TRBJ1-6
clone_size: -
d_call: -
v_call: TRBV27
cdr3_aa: CASSLSAGGNSPLHF
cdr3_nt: TGTGCCAGCAGTTTATCCGCTGGTGGCAATTCACCCCTCCACTTT

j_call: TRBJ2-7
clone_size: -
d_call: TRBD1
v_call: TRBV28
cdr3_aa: CASSLYGTGSSSAYF
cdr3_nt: TGTGCCAGCAGTTTATACGGGACAGGGTCTTCTTCTGCGTACTTC

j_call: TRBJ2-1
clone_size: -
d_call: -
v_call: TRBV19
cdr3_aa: CASSISGQSSYNEQFF
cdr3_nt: TGTGCCAGTAGTATTTCAGGGCAGAGCTCCTACAATGAGCAGTTCTTC

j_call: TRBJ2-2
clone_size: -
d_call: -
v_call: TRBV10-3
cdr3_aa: CAISESGEGELFF
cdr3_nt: TGTGCCATCAGTGAGTCAGGGGAAGGGGAGCTGTTTTTT